This record concerns one TCR beta chain sequence. These data are taken from a study of blood T cell repertoires in COVID-19. Study context: From T cells, B-cell-depleted T cells, or PBMCs came the material, which was cDNA or gDNA.

Data came from immunoSEQ multiplex PCR; TCRdb stores just in-frame clones and leaves some out. The table shows under 300,000 clones, with approximately 90% occurring only once. Ages ranged from about 18 to 89 years, with residence in about 24 US areas. In assigning cohorts, the study relied on participant-reported clinical history. The TCR comes from a woman aged 60 to 75 in a cohort exposed to, infected with or recovered from COVID-19 (not recorded which). Sequenced material: PBMCs or T cells enriched from blood (not recorded which).

The CDR3, as DNA: TGTGCCAGCAGCGCCCGCCCAGGGGCCGGGACTGAAGCTTTCTTT. It specifies CASSARPGAGTEAFF. This chain joins TRBV7-3 and TRBJ1-1; the D gene is possibly TRBD1 (6 bases). The V gene lost 5 bases and the J gene lost 5 bases, with 18 bases spanning the gap. The CDR3 has 15 amino acids. From germline, CDR1 is SGHTA and CDR2 FQGTGA. Looking up the rest from reference TRBV7-3 and TRBJ1-1 gives the full variable domain: GAGVSQTPSNKVTEKGKYVELRCDPISGHTALYWYRQSLGQGPEFLIYFQGTGAADDSGLPNDRFFAVRPEGSVSTLKIQRTERGDSAVYLCASSARPGAGTEAFFGQGTRLTVV.